These 5 T cell receptor beta chains share one sample of origin, sequenced in a study of technical replicates of blood from several donors. Here immunoSEQ multiplex PCR was the method, and the copy in TCRdb shows in-frame clones only, minus some. The sample carries over 70,000 clones, about 96% recorded once. Sequenced material: T cells isolated from PBMCs. The receptor source for this set is a human donor in good health.

The chain links TRBV11-3 to TRBJ1-1; D gene unclear. The CDR3 is made up of 14 amino acids. CDR1 and CDR2 (germline): SGHNT, YENEEA. V was trimmed by 4 bases and J by 7 bases, leaving 16 bases between them. The CDR3 DNA sequence: TGTGCCAGCAGCTCTCGTATTCTCGGTGATGAAGCTTTCTTT. It is translated as CASSSRILGDEAFF.

The rearrangement uses TRBV4-1 and TRBJ2-7, with a weak D call TRBD2 (5 bases). The CDR3 runs to 14 residues. Germline values: CDR1 MGHRA, CDR2 YSYEKL. Trimming cost V 0 bases and J 1 base, with 7 bases left between them. In nucleotides, the CDR3 is TGCGCCAGCAGCCAAGATCCGGGATCCTACGAGCAGTACTTC. Translating gives CASSQDPGSYEQYF.

The CDR3 loop reads CASSQTGGFETQYF. The CDR3 DNA is TGTGCCAGCAGCCAGACAGGGGGTTTCGAGACCCAGTACTTC. The chain links TRBV7-9 to TRBJ2-5, with TRBD1 identical over 9 bases. The CDR3 loop spans 14 amino acids. V trimming: 5 bases; J trimming: 5 bases; junction bases outside the gene matches: 6. In germline, CDR1 is SEHNR, CDR2 FQNEAQ (reference sequence).

This sequence joins TRBV9 and TRBJ2-2, with D possibly matching TRBD1 (5 bases). Germline CDR1 and CDR2: SGDLS and YYNGEE. This CDR3 spans 15 amino acids. With 2 bases removed from V and 2 bases from J, the gap between germline ends came to 10 bases. The CDR3 bases are TGTGCCAGCAGCGTCGACAGAATTAACACCGGGGAGCTGTTTTTT. It encodes CASSVDRINTGELFF.

In DNA form, the CDR3 reads TGTGCCAGCAGAGAGGGACAGGCCATTTTCTATGAGCAGTTCTTC. Residues: CASREGQAIFYEQFF. V is TRBV6-1 and J is TRBJ2-1; TRBD1 agrees at 8 bases. The CDR3 consists of 15 residues. Losses at the gene ends were 6 bases for V and 8 bases for J; bases not matched to a gene: 12. In germline, CDR1 is MNHNS, CDR2 SASEGT.